This T cell receptor (beta chain) appears in the sequencing data of a study of blood T cell repertoires in COVID-19. The CDR3 loop spans 15 amino acids. The germline gives CDR1 SGHAT, CDR2 FQNNGV. Trimming removed 1 base from V and 4 bases from J; junction bases left unmatched: 6. Produced via immunoSEQ multiplex PCR; TCRdb's table is partial and in-frame only. This table holds about 190,000 clones, about nine tenths found once. The sequencing sample was made of peripheral blood. The clonotype originates from a man aged 35 to 55 with acute or convalescent COVID-19. This chain links TRBV11-2 with TRBJ1-2; TRBD1 matches 7 bases. The CDR3 DNA reads as TGTGCCAGCAGCTTAGGGGCGACAGGGATCTATGGCTACACCTTC. Its protein product is CASSLGATGIYGYTF.